This T cell receptor (beta chain) was retrieved from a study of shared clonotypes between healthy human individuals. V shed 7 bases, J shed 7 bases, and the junction held 4 bases outside the gene matches. The V gene's germline CDR1 is MNHEY and CDR2 SVGAGI. The length of the CDR3 is 13 residues. This table comes from immunoSEQ multiplex PCR, and its TCRdb copy is limited to in-frame clones, with some not included. Here the sample spans 2 million to 2.5 million clones, approximately 96% being singletons. This TCR was sampled from a young man in good health. Sequences were obtained from naive CD4+ T cells sorted from blood. Subset described: CD45RA+ positively selected. The rearrangement joins TRBV6-5 to TRBJ2-7, with 13 bases that match TRBD2. CDR3 protein: CASKPGLAGEQYF. The CDR3 DNA sequence: TGTGCCAGCAAGCCGGGACTAGCGGGAGAGCAGTACTTC.